Below are 8 T cell receptor beta chains sequenced from a single sample in a study of CD8+CD57+ T cells in acquired aplastic anemia. CD8+CD57+ cell expansion had been shown by flow cytometry in patients chosen for sequencing. Investigators profiled TCR beta VDJ and CDR3 from genomic DNA template. One entry per CDR3 protein, called by TCRdb with MiXCR from the reads. The sample holds hundreds of thousands of distinct CDR3 sequences, 65% to 90% seen once. Material for sequencing was sorted CD4+, CD8+, or CD8+CD57+ T cells (not recorded which) from PBMCs. The origin of the receptors is a human donor with aplastic anemia.

Comment on this clonotype: The junction differs from germline at one of its ends, possibly a read error. The chain carries TRBV7-9 and TRBJ2-3, with D perhaps matching TRBD2 (6 bases). CDR3 length: 13 residues. CDR1 and CDR2 from the germline V gene are SEHNR and FQNEAQ (reference sequence). In DNA, the CDR3 is TGTGCCAGCAGCCCAACGGGACTCCCCAATGAGCAGTTC. Protein product: CASSPTGLPNEQF.

J is TRBJ2-7 and V is TRBV5-5; TRBD1 agrees at 9 bases. The germline CDR1 and CDR2 sequences are SGHKS and YYEKEE (reference sequence). V gave up 0 bases and J gave up 5 bases; unmatched junction bases: 3. CDR3 length: 14 amino acids. Here the CDR3 DNA reads TGTGCCAGCAGCTTGGACAGGGGGCAGAACGAGCAGTACTTC. Its protein product is CASSLDRGQNEQYF. Full variable domain (outside the CDR3, taken from reference TRBV5-5 and TRBJ2-7): DAGVTQSPTHLIKTRGQQVTLRCSPISGHKSVSWYQQVLGQGPQFIFQYYEKEERGRGNFPDRFSARQFPNYSSELNVNALLLGDSALYLCASSLDRGQNEQYFGPGTRLTVT.

V and J are TRBV7-9 and TRBJ2-7; D might be TRBD1 (7 bases). Germline V gene lookup returns CDR1 SEHNR and CDR2 FQNEAQ (reference sequence). Trimming removed 3 bases from V and 3 bases from J, with 24 bases in between. There are 18 residues in the CDR3. CDR3 protein: CASSFLPGGTALCYEQYV. The CDR3 region has the DNA TGTGCCAGCAGCTTTCTACCCGGCGGGACAGCCCTTTGCTACGAGCAGTACGTC.

This clonotype appeared a single time. The chain's CDR3 is CASPMTGRPNTQYF. CDR3 coding DNA: TGCGCCAGTCCCATGACGGGCCGTCCGAATACGCAGTATTTT. This chain connects TRBV5-1 to TRBJ2-3, with no clear D. Germline CDR1 reads SGHRS; CDR2 reads YFSETQ. The ends were cut back, 8 bases at V and 7 bases at J, with 20 bases in the middle. The CDR3 runs to 14 residues.

In regard to this clonotype: The conserved final phenylalanine or tryptophan is absent from the CDR3, which likely points to a read error. The DNA is left out, because the CDR3 cannot be placed on it with certainty; the CDR3 is given as TCRdb lists it. The chain recombines TRBV7-8 with TRBJ1-2. Germline loops: CDR1 SGHVS, CDR2 FQNEAQ. A total of 13 residues make up the CDR3, ends included. The chain's CDR3 is CASSLAGGGDSTY.

For this clonotype: Likely a read error: the CDR3 ends without its conserved phenylalanine or tryptophan. The DNA is omitted, as the CDR3 cannot be located on it reliably, and the CDR3 follows TCRdb's listing. The chain combines TRBV2 with TRBJ2-7; TRBD1 was called by the table and not checked on the DNA. 14 amino acids form the CDR3, both terminal residues included. Looked up from germline, CDR1 is SNHLY and CDR2 is FYNNEI. Here the CDR3 reads CASSGGGIHYQLFL.

Note on this clonotype: Given the absence of the conserved phenylalanine or tryptophan at the CDR3 end, a read error is likely. The DNA is omitted, as the CDR3 cannot be located on it reliably, and the CDR3 follows TCRdb's listing. The chain combines TRBV7-9 with TRBJ2-1; the table assigns TRBD2, which was not confirmed against the DNA. Germline loops: CDR1 SEHNR, CDR2 FQNEAQ (reference sequence). The length of the CDR3 is 13 amino acids, counting both ends. CDR3 sequence: CAGHDGRVTQHFG.

A remark on this clonotype: Likely a read error: the CDR3 ends without its conserved phenylalanine or tryptophan. This chain links TRBV15 with TRBJ2-5; TRBD1 matches 9 bases. TRBJ2-1 explains the end of the DNA better; the J call may be wrong. Germline V gives CDR1 LNHNV, CDR2 YYDKDF (reference sequence). There are 15 residues in the CDR3. The CDR3 protein is CATSRGRQGGTEQFC. The CDR3 DNA is TGTGCCACCAGCAGAGGCAGACAGGGGGGGACTGAGCAGTTCTGC.